This entry features one TCR beta chain sequence. What it binds is unknown. Authors' analysis steps: A productive frequency of 2.59 x 10-5 was the lowest detectable. Assay: immunoSEQ multiplex PCR; the TCRdb copy retains only in-frame clones and omits some. The V and J calls and clone size are taken from that table; D and trimming were inferred from the DNA. The data show 35,000 to 40,000 clones, around 75% seen once. The CDR3 runs 12 residues. Germline CDR1 is WSHSY and CDR2 is SAAADI. Trimming removed 8 bases from V and 2 bases from J, with 9 bases in between. This record comes from a study of STAT5B mutations in CD4+ large granular lymphocyte leukemia. Study outcomes and limitations: Without putative leukemic clones, patient CD4-sorted repertoires remained more clonal than healthy CD4+ repertoires.

Sequencing used CD4+ T cells from blood buffy coats. The J gene is TRBJ2-5, the V gene TRBV10-2; no firm D call. The clonotype was recovered from a human donor in good health. CDR3 sequence: CASSAAQETQYF. CDR3 DNA sequence: TGCGCCAGCTCAGCAGCTCAAGAGACCCAGTACTTC.